These 5 T cell receptor beta chains were all obtained from the same sample, sequenced in a study of T-cell memory formation after mild COVID-19 (dated by TCRdb to the early 2020s). To prepare the library, 5' RACE was applied. Sequencing instrument: Illumina NovaSeq 6000. The public reads were quality trimmed at Q25 with fastp and then assembled into clones with MiXCR by TCRdb, keeping productive beta chains. Every CDR3 protein is listed once, alongside the most common genes and DNA of its rows. Counted in this sample were 380,000 or so distinct CDR3 sequences; about 15% of them appeared once. The ten largest make up about 20% of the sample. The sequenced sample consisted of PBMCs or a T cell subset sorted from them (not recorded which). The receptors come from a man between 18 and 35 years old who had mild COVID-19 (a few samples of this study predate the infection). The sample titles of this study are shuffled in the database, so cell type and time point are left out; the donor was told from shared clones.

This chain connects TRBV10-2 to TRBJ2-3; D is uncertain. The CDR3 has 13 amino acids. In germline, CDR1 is WSHSY, CDR2 SAAADI. Trimming took 1 base from V and 3 from J, leaving 5 bases between them. CDR3 bases: TGCGCCAGCAGTGAGTTCAGGACAGATACGCAGTATTTT. Translation gives CASSEFRTDTQYF.

This clonotype was counted between two and nine times. This chain joins TRBV7-2 and TRBJ1-2; D is unresolved. Germline lookup yields CDR1 SGHTA and CDR2 FQGNSA. Trimming shortened V by 4 bases and J by 8 bases, and 8 bases separated the two germline ends. There are 11 residues in the CDR3. The CDR3 nucleotides are TGTGCCAGCAGCTCTTGGGTGGGCTACACCTTC. Its translation is CASSSWVGYTF.

This clonotype was counted ten times or more. The chain is built from TRBV12-3 or TRBV12-4 and TRBJ1-2, with D unclear. The V end was cut by 2 bases, the J end by 4 bases, with 8 bases between. The CDR3 length is 13 residues. CDR3 coding DNA: TGTGCCAGCAGTTTACCAGGAAGCTATGGCTACACCTTC. Translated: CASSLPGSYGYTF.

The CDR3 nucleotides are TGCGCCAGCAGCTTGATATTCGACGGGACAGAAAATGAAAAACTGTTTTTT. Protein product: CASSLIFDGTENEKLFF. The J gene is TRBJ1-4, the V gene TRBV5-1, with 7 bases fitting TRBD1. Germline V gene lookup returns CDR1 SGHRS and CDR2 YFSETQ. Trimming at V came to 1 base and at J to 5 bases, leaving 11 bases not matched to a gene. The CDR3 has 17 residues.

The genes are TRBV7-6 and TRBJ1-1, with a weak D call TRBD1 (5 bases). In germline, CDR1 is SGHVS, CDR2 FNYEAQ. Trimming took 1 base from V and 6 from J, leaving 6 bases between them. The CDR3 is made up of 12 amino acids. The CDR3 spells CASSLVGAEAFF. The CDR3 bases are TGTGCCAGCAGCTTAGTGGGGGCTGAAGCTTTCTTT. Complete variable domain (other parts from reference TRBV7-6 and TRBJ1-1): GAGVSQSPRYKVTKRGQDVALRCDPISGHVSLYWYRQALGQGPEFLTYFNYEAQQDKSGLPNDRFSAERPEGSISTLTIQRTEQRDSAMYRCASSLVGAEAFFGQGTRLTVV.